This is a list of T cell receptor beta chains from one sample in a study of blood T cell repertoires in COVID-19. Some clones are missing from TCRdb's copy, which holds only in-frame ones; the method was immunoSEQ multiplex PCR. The sample has fewer than 250,000 clones; over 90% are singletons. Specimen: peripheral blood. The receptor source for this set is a man aged 25 to 45 with COVID-19, enrolled during active disease. Each CDR3 is given with its conserved first and last residue. A D gene is named only where the DNA matches it firmly. Size is stated for part of the rows, as once, few or many counts, or as a class when the clone is expanded.

TGTGCCAGCAGCGCCACTAGCGGGGTCACAGATACGCAGTATTTT CASSATSGVTDTQYF TRBV7-9 TRBD2 NA TRBJ2-3
TGTGCCAGCAGTGACCCCGGACAGGATGGCTACACCTTC CASSDPGQDGYTF TRBV25-1 TRBD1 NA TRBJ1-2
TGTGCCAGTTCAGGAAGGACAGGGACCTATAATTCACCCCTCCACTTT CASSGRTGTYNSPLHF TRBV19 TRBD1 NA TRBJ1-6
TGTGCCAGCTCACCCGGGATGGCGGGGGGTCACAATGAGCAGTTCTTC CASSPGMAGGHNEQFF TRBV18 TRBD2 once TRBJ2-1
TGTGCCAGCCATATAACCCAGGGGGGCGAAAAACTGTTTTTT CASHITQGGEKLFF TRBV2 TRBD1 NA TRBJ1-4
TGCGCCAGCAGCCAAGAGTGGGCTAGCGGGGGGGCGTACAATGAGCAGTTCTTC CASSQEWASGGAYNEQFF TRBV4-1 TRBD2 NA TRBJ2-1
TGTGCCAGCACCATCCGGGGTTGGGAGACCCAGTACTTC CASTIRGWETQYF TRBV11-2 NA NA TRBJ2-5
TGCGCCAGCAGTGAGAATGGGCTAGCGGGGTTCTACAATGAGCAGTTCTTC CASSENGLAGFYNEQFF TRBV10-2 TRBD2 NA TRBJ2-1
TGTGCCAGTAGTCGGCTAGCGGGGATGAACACAGATACGCAGTATTTT CASSRLAGMNTDTQYF TRBV19 TRBD2 NA TRBJ2-3
TGTGCCAGCGGTAGGGACACGAGCTATGGCTACACCTTC CASGRDTSYGYTF TRBV5-4 NA once TRBJ1-2
TGCGCCAGCAGCCAACCGGGGAACGGAGAAAAACTGTTTTTT CASSQPGNGEKLFF TRBV4-1 NA NA TRBJ1-4
TGTGCCACCAGTGATGGGACAGGATCGAATGGCTACACCTTC CATSDGTGSNGYTF TRBV24-1 TRBD1 NA TRBJ1-2
TGTGCCAGCAGCTTAGCGTCCCCAAATGGCTACACCTTC CASSLASPNGYTF TRBV7-9 NA NA TRBJ1-2
TGTGCCAGCAGCTTAGGAACCCTTATTAGCGCCCGCGAGCAGTACTTC CASSLGTLISAREQYF TRBV7-9 NA NA TRBJ2-7
TGTGCCTGGGCTAATCGTGCGGATCAGCCCCAGCATTTT CAWANRADQPQHF TRBV30 NA NA TRBJ1-5
TGTGCCAGCAGCCCCGGACAGGGACAAGCTTTCTTT CASSPGQGQAFF TRBV7-9 TRBD1 NA TRBJ1-1
TGTGCCAGCTCACCACCAGCGCAGGGCCCTGAAGCTTTCTTT CASSPPAQGPEAFF TRBV18 NA NA TRBJ1-1
TGTGCCAGCAGCTCGGCCGCAGGGAACTACACCTTC CASSSAAGNYTF TRBV7-3 NA NA TRBJ1-2
TGTGCCAGCGGGCAGGATGTAGCCAAAAACATTCAGTACTTC CASGQDVAKNIQYF TRBV2 NA NA TRBJ2-4
TGCGCCAGCAGCTTGTCTGGACTGTCCACAGGAAACACCATATATTTT CASSLSGLSTGNTIYF TRBV5-1 NA NA TRBJ1-3
TGTGCCAGCAGCTCAGGGCGACTTGACTATGGCTACACCTTC CASSSGRLDYGYTF TRBV11-2 NA NA TRBJ1-2
TGTGCCAGCAGCGTAGGGGACAGAGTCTCGAACACCGGGGAGCTGTTTTTT CASSVGDRVSNTGELFF TRBV9 TRBD1 NA TRBJ2-2
TGTGCCTGGAGTGTAGCTGCGGGGGCCTTCTCCGAGACCCAGTACTTC CAWSVAAGAFSETQYF TRBV30 NA NA TRBJ2-5
TGTGCCAGCAGTCCCACTCCGGTAGCAGCTAAAGCTAACTATGGCTACACCTTC CASSPTPVAAKANYGYTF TRBV27 NA NA TRBJ1-2
TGTGCCAGCAGCTCCCTCCGCGGGGGAGGTAATGAGCAGTTCTTC CASSSLRGGGNEQFF TRBV11-2 TRBD2 NA TRBJ2-1
TGCAGCGTTGGACAGGGGGGAAACGAGCAGTACTTC CSVGQGGNEQYF TRBV29-1 TRBD1 NA TRBJ2-7
TGTGCCACCAGCAGAGATTTAGGAGCCTCTAACTATGGCTACACCTTC CATSRDLGASNYGYTF TRBV15 NA NA TRBJ1-2
TGTGCCAGCTCACCAATCGGGGGTATGCGGTACGAGCAGTACTTC CASSPIGGMRYEQYF TRBV18 NA few TRBJ2-7
TGTGCCAGCAGCCAAGGGACTATCACCCAAGAGACCCAGTACTTC CASSQGTITQETQYF TRBV14 NA NA TRBJ2-5
TGTGCCACAGTCCGGGTTGGTGGCTACACCTTC CATVRVGGYTF TRBV6-5 NA once TRBJ1-2
TGTGCCAGCAGCCAAGGCCAAGGGGAAGACACCATATATTTT CASSQGQGEDTIYF TRBV4-2 NA NA TRBJ1-3
TGTGCCAGCAGCTCTAACTCTGGGGCCAACGTCCTGACTTTC CASSSNSGANVLTF TRBV11-3 NA NA TRBJ2-6
TGTGCCAGTAGTAGAGGGATTCCTTTATACTACGAGCAGTACTTC CASSRGIPLYYEQYF TRBV19 NA NA TRBJ2-7
TGTGCCAGCAGTTTATTGGGCAGGATGGACACTGAAGCTTTCTTT CASSLLGRMDTEAFF TRBV27 NA NA TRBJ1-1
TGCAGCGTTGTGTCTCCAGGCACAATAACCTACGAGCAGTACTTC CSVVSPGTITYEQYF TRBV29-1 NA NA TRBJ2-7
TGTGCCAGCAGTGAATCGGGGGGACCTGGAAACACCATATATTTT CASSESGGPGNTIYF TRBV6-1 NA NA TRBJ1-3
TGTGCCAGCTCCCTCAGGGATTCACCCCTCCACTTT CASSLRDSPLHF TRBV18 NA NA TRBJ1-6
TGTGCCAGCTCACCCGCGGCGGTTGAGAGGACAGGACGTCCCGAGCAGTACTTC CASSPAAVERTGRPEQYF TRBV18 TRBD1 NA TRBJ2-7
TGTGCCAGCAGTTACTCGATAGGGGGCACTGAAGCTTTCTTT CASSYSIGGTEAFF TRBV6-5 NA NA TRBJ1-1
TGCGCCAGCAGCTACAGGGGTTCGGAGACCCAGTACTTC CASSYRGSETQYF TRBV5-1 TRBD1 NA TRBJ2-5
TGTGCCAGCAGAAAGGGGGCACGGGGAACTGAAGCTTTCTTT CASRKGARGTEAFF TRBV6-4 TRBD1 NA TRBJ1-1
TGTGCCAGCAGCCCAGGGGGCTCAAACTATGGCTACACCTTC CASSPGGSNYGYTF TRBV7-2 TRBD1 NA TRBJ1-2
TGCAGTGCTAGTGCAGGGGGCGCGATTGGCCGGCCCCAGCATTTT CSASAGGAIGRPQHF TRBV20-1 TRBD1 NA TRBJ1-5
TGTGCCAGCAGCTTGACACCGAACACTGAAGCTTTCTTT CASSLTPNTEAFF TRBV7-9 NA NA TRBJ1-1
TGTGCCATCGGGACAGCTAAGGCTTCTGGAAACACCATATATTTT CAIGTAKASGNTIYF TRBV10-3 TRBD1 NA TRBJ1-3
TGTGCCAGCACCCTCACAGGGGAGTATGGCTACACCTTC CASTLTGEYGYTF TRBV7-9 TRBD1 NA TRBJ1-2
TGTGCCAGCAGCCTCTCAGCTAGCGGGGCAGATACGCAGTATTTT CASSLSASGADTQYF TRBV3-1/TRBV3-2 TRBD2 NA TRBJ2-3
TGTGCCAGCAGCTTACCTAGCTCCAATGAGCAGTTCTTC CASSLPSSNEQFF TRBV11-3 NA NA TRBJ2-1
TGTGCCAGCAGTCCCCAGGGGGTAAAGGGCTACACCTTC CASSPQGVKGYTF TRBV6-5 TRBD1 NA TRBJ1-2
TGTGCCAGCAGAGCGATGAGCACTGAAGCTTTCTTT CASRAMSTEAFF TRBV6-5 NA NA TRBJ1-1
TGTGCCAGCAGCCCAAGTGGGGGGGCCACTAGCTCCTACGAGCAGTACTTC CASSPSGGATSSYEQYF TRBV11-2 NA NA TRBJ2-7
TGCGCCAGCAGCTTGCCGGGCAGCGGGGGGACAGATACGCAGTATTTT CASSLPGSGGTDTQYF TRBV5-1 TRBD2 once TRBJ2-3